The 13 T cell receptor beta chains in this list originate from one sample, sequenced in a study of response to subunit inactivated influenza vaccine. TCRdb processed the RT-PCR reads anew with MiXCR; each CDR3 protein has one entry. The sample carries about 500,000 distinct CDR3 sequences, roughly 13% recorded once. The sequences come from PBMCs from blood, collected roughly 47 days after vaccination. The receptors come from a man in his fifties who received an inactivated influenza vaccine.

In this sample, this clonotype turned up a few times. The chain uses TRBV20-1 and TRBJ2-5; TRBD2 is a possible D gene (6 bases). Germline V gene data show CDR1 as DFQATT and CDR2 as SNEGSKA (reference sequence). The CDR3 loop spans 16 amino acids. V lost 0 bases and J lost 2, with 16 bases in between. The DNA of the CDR3 is TGCAGTGCTAGAGATCCGTACCGGGACTTTCAAGAGACCCAGTACTTC. It specifies CSARDPYRDFQETQYF.

This clonotype was detected ten times or more. This chain uses TRBV5-6 with TRBJ1-2; 10 bases match TRBD1. Germline V gene lookup returns CDR1 SGHDT and CDR2 YYEEEE. This CDR3 region has 14 residues. J lost 6 bases, V lost 4 bases, and 6 bases had no gene match. CDR3 loop: CASSTVTGGDGYTF. CDR3 nucleotides: TGTGCCAGCAGCACCGTGACAGGGGGCGATGGCTACACCTTC.

This clonotype was found a few times. This chain connects TRBV27 to TRBJ2-7; the match to TRBD2 covers 7 bases. The germline V gene encodes CDR1 MNHEY and CDR2 SMNVEV (reference sequence). J was trimmed by 2 bases and V by 4 bases; bases with no gene match: 8. The CDR3 is 15 residues long. CDR3 sequence reads: CASSSASGFPYEQYF. The CDR3 coding sequence is TGTGCCAGCAGTTCCGCTAGCGGTTTTCCCTACGAGCAGTACTTC.

This clonotype was picked up many times. The rearrangement uses TRBV29-1 and TRBJ1-1; TRBD1 agrees at 11 bases. Germline CDR1 and CDR2: SQVTM and ANQGSEA. This CDR3 comprises 17 residues. V lost 5 bases and J lost 2; bases outside the gene matches: 13. CDR3 region: CSVSDSGTGGDNTEAFF. For the CDR3, the DNA is TGCAGCGTTTCCGACTCCGGGACAGGGGGTGACAACACTGAAGCTTTCTTT. The variable domain in full, with the rest retrieved from reference TRBV29-1 and TRBJ1-1, is SAVISQKPSRDICQRGTSLTIQCQVDSQVTMMFWYRQQPGQSLTLIATANQGSEATYESGFVIDKFPISRPNLTFSTLTVSNMSPEDSSIYLCSVSDSGTGGDNTEAFFGQGTRLTVV.

The CDR3 sequence is CASSEGPRREYNEQFF. In nucleotides, the CDR3 is TGCGCCAGCAGTGAAGGTCCCAGAAGAGAGTACAATGAGCAGTTCTTC. The chain employs TRBV10-1 and TRBJ2-1; D gene unclear. V lost 3 bases and J 4 bases, leaving 16 bases between the germline ends. The CDR3 loop spans 16 amino acids. In germline, CDR1 is WNHNN, CDR2 SYGVQD (reference sequence).

The chain combines TRBV6-2 or TRBV6-3 with TRBJ2-7, with D unresolved. V lost 6 bases to trimming and J lost 0 bases, with 18 bases between them. Germline V gene lookup returns CDR1 MNHEY and CDR2 SVGEGT. The CDR3 has 16 amino acids. CDR3 amino acids: CASSPGWAASSYEQYF. The CDR3, as DNA: TGTGCCAGCAGCCCAGGATGGGCAGCCAGCTCCTACGAGCAGTACTTC.

A few counts support this clonotype. The rearrangement links TRBV27 to TRBJ1-5, with D possibly matching TRBD1 (6 bases). The CDR3 spans 15 residues. The V end lost 5 bases, the J end lost 2 bases, and 13 bases lay between the germline ends. Looked up from germline, CDR1 is MNHEY and CDR2 is SMNVEV (reference sequence). The CDR3 DNA follows: TGTGCCAGCAGTAGGGAGGGGGTCGGCAATCAGCCCCAGCATTTT. It is translated as CASSREGVGNQPQHF.

This clonotype was seen more than once but under ten times. The CDR3 coding sequence is TGCGCCAGCAGCGCAGCTGGGGGGGGTAGCACAGATACGCAGTATTTT. Protein product: CASSAAGGGSTDTQYF. The J gene is TRBJ2-3, the V gene TRBV5-1; 7 nucleotides agree with TRBD2. The germline CDR1 and CDR2 sequences are SGHRS and YFSETQ. J lost 0 bases, V lost 4 bases, and 8 bases had no gene match. This CDR3 comprises 16 residues.

This sequence joins TRBV6-5 and TRBJ1-1; unclear D gene. The germline CDR1 and CDR2 sequences are MNHEY and SVGAGI. The CDR3 totals 17 residues. V lost 0 bases, J lost 1 base, and 15 bases lay in between. CDR3 coding DNA: TGTGCCAGCAGTTACTCGACTTTTGACACCCGGAACACTGAAGCTTTCTTT. It encodes CASSYSTFDTRNTEAFF.

This sequence joins TRBV29-1 and TRBJ2-3; D ambiguous. The V end lost 2 bases, the J end lost 10 bases, and 16 bases lay between the germline ends. The CDR3 sequence is 13 residues long. Germline V lookup: CDR1 SQVTM, CDR2 ANQGSEA. The CDR3 loop reads CSVERARLGSQYF. CDR3 nucleotide sequence: TGCAGCGTTGAACGAGCGCGGTTAGGGTCGCAGTATTTT.

The rearrangement uses TRBV27 and TRBJ2-1; no clear D. Germline assignment: CDR1 MNHEY and CDR2 SMNVEV (reference sequence). The CDR3 sequence is 14 residues long. V lost 2 bases, J lost 4 bases, and 9 bases lay in between. The CDR3 protein is CASSLGLNYNEQFF. CDR3 DNA: TGTGCCAGCAGTTTAGGTCTAAATTACAATGAGCAGTTCTTC.

There are a few counts of this clonotype. The chain couples TRBV4-1 to TRBJ2-3, with 7 bases identical to TRBD2. Germline CDR1 MGHRA, CDR2 YSYEKL. J was trimmed by 6 bases and V by 8 bases; bases with no gene match: 5. The CDR3 has 12 amino acids. The chain's CDR3 is CASEWGGDTQYF. DNA for the CDR3: TGCGCCAGCGAATGGGGAGGGGATACGCAGTATTTT.

This clonotype was recorded at least ten times. The gene calls are TRBV20-1 and TRBJ2-1; D may be TRBD2 (6 bases). The CDR3 has 16 residues. Trimming took 5 bases from V and 0 from J, leaving 17 bases between them. Per germline, CDR1 DFQATT and CDR2 SNEGSKA (reference sequence). CDR3 coding DNA: TGCAGTGCTCCGCCACTGGGGGGTACCTCCTACAATGAGCAGTTCTTC. It specifies CSAPPLGGTSYNEQFF.